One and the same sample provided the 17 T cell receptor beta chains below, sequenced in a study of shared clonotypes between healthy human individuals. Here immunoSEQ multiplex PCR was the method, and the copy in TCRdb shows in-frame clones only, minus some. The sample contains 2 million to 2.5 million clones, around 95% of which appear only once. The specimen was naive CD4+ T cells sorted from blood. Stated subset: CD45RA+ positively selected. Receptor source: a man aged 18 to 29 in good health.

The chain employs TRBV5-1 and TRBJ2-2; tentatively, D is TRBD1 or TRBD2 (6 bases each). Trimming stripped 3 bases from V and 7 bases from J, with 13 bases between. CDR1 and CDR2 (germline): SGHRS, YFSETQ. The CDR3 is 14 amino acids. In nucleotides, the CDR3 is TGCGCCAGCAGCTCGGACGGGGGCCGCGGGGAGCTGTTTTTT. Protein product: CASSSDGGRGELFF.

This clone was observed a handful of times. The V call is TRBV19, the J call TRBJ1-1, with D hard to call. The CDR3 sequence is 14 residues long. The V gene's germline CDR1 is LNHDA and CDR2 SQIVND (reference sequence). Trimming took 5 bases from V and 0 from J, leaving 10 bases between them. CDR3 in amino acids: CASSAMYMNTEAFF. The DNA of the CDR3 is TGTGCCAGTAGTGCGATGTACATGAACACTGAAGCTTTCTTT.

This chain's CDR3 is CASSPQGLSTDTQYF. The CDR3 bases are TGTGCCAGCAGCCCACAAGGACTAAGCACAGATACGCAGTATTTT. V is TRBV7-9 and J is TRBJ2-3, with D maybe TRBD2 (6 bases). This CDR3 has 15 amino acids. V was shortened by 5 bases and J by 0 bases, with 12 bases between the two germline ends. The germline CDR1 and CDR2 sequences are SEHNR and FQNEAQ (reference sequence).

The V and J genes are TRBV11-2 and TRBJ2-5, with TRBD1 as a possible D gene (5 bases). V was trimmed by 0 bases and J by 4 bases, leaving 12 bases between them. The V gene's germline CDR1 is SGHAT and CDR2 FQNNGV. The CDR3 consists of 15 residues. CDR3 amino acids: CASSLDGANGETQYF. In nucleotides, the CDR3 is TGTGCCAGCAGCTTAGATGGGGCGAATGGAGAGACCCAGTACTTC.

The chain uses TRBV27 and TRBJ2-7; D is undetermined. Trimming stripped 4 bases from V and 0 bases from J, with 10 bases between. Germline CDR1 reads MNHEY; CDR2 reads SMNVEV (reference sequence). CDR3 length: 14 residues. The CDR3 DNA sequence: TGTGCCAGCAGTTCAAGGGCCCACTCCTACGAGCAGTACTTC. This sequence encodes CASSSRAHSYEQYF.

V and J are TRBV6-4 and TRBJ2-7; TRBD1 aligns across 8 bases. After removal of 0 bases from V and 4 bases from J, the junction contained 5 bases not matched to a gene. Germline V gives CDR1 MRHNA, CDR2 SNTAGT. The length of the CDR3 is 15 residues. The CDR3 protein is CASSDSTNRGYEQYF. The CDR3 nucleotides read TGTGCCAGCAGTGACTCGACTAACAGGGGGTACGAGCAGTACTTC.

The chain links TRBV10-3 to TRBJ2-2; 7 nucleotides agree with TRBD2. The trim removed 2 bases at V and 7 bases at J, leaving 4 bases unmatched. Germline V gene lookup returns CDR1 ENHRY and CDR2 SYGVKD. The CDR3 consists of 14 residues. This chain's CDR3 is CAISEAGRIGELFF. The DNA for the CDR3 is TGTGCCATCAGTGAGGCCGGGAGGATCGGGGAGCTGTTTTTT.

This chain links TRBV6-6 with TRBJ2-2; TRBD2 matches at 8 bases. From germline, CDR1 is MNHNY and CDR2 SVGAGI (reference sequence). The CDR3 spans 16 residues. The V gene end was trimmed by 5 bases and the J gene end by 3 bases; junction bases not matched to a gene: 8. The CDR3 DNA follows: TGTGCCAGCAGTCCTAGGGTAGCGGGGTACACCGGGGAGCTGTTTTTT. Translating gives CASSPRVAGYTGELFF.

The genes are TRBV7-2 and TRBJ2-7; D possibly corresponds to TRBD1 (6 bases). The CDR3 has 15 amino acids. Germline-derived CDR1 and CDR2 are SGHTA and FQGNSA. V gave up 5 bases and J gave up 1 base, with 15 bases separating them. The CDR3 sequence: CASSDHRVLSYEQYF. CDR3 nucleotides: TGTGCCAGCAGCGACCACAGGGTTCTATCCTACGAGCAGTACTTC.

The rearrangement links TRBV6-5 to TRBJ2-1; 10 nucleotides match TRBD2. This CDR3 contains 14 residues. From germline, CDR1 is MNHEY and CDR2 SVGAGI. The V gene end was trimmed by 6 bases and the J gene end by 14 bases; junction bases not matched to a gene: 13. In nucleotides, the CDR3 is TGTGCCAGCAGCCCTAGTCCAGCGGGAGGGCTTAAGTTCTTC. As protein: CASSPSPAGGLKFF.

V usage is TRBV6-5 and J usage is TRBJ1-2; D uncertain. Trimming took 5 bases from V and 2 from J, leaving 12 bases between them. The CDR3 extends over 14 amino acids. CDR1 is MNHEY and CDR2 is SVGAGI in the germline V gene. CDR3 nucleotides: TGTGCCAGCAGTGATAGGCCGGGCAACTATGGCTACACCTTC. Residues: CASSDRPGNYGYTF.

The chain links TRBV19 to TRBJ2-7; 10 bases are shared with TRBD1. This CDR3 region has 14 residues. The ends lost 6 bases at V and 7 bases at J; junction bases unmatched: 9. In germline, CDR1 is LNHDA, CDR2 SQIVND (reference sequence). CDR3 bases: TGTGCCAGTAGCTCCAGGACAGGGGGATTTGAGCAGTACTTC. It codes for CASSSRTGGFEQYF.

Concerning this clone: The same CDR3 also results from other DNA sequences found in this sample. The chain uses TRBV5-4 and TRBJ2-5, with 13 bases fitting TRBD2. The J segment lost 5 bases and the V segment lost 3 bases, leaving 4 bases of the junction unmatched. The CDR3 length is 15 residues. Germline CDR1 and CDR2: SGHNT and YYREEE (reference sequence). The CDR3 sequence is CASSSLAGGPETQYF. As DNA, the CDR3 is TGTGCCAGCAGCTCACTAGCGGGAGGGCCGGAGACCCAGTACTTC.

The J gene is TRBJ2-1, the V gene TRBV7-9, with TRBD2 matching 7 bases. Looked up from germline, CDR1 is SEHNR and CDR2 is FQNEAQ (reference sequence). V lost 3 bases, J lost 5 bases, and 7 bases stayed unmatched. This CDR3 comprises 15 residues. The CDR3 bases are TGTGCCAGCAGCTTGACCGGGACTATTAACAATGAGCAGTTCTTC. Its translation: CASSLTGTINNEQFF.

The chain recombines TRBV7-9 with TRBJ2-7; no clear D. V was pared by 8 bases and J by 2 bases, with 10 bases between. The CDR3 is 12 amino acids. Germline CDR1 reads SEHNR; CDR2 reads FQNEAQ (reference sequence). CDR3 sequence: CASLGQAYEQYF. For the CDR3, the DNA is TGTGCCAGCCTCGGCCAGGCCTACGAGCAGTACTTC.

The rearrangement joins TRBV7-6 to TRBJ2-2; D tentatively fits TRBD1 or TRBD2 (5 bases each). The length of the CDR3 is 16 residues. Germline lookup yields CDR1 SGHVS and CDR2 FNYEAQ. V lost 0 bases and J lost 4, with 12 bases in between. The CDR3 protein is CASSLAPGAVTGELFF. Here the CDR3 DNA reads TGTGCCAGCAGCTTAGCACCCGGGGCGGTCACCGGGGAGCTGTTTTTT.

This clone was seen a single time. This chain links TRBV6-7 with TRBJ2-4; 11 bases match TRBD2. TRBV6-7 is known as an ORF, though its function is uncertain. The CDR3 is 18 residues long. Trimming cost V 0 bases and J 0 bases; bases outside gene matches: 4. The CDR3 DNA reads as TGTGCCAGCAGTTACTCGAGGGGGACTAGCGGAGCCAAAAACATTCAGTACTTC. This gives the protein CASSYSRGTSGAKNIQYF.